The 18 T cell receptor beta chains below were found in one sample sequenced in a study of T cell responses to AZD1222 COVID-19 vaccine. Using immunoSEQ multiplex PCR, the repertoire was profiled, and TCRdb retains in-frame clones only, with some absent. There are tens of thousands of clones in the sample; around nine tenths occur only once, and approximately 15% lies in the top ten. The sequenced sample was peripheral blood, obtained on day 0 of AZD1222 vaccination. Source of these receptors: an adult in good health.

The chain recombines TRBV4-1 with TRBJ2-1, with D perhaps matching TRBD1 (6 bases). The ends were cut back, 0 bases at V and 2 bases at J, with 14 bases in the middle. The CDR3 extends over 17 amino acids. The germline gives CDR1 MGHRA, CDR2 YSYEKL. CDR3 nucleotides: TGCGCCAGCAGCCAAGACCCAGGGGTAGTAGCCTACAATGAGCAGTTCTTC. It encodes CASSQDPGVVAYNEQFF.

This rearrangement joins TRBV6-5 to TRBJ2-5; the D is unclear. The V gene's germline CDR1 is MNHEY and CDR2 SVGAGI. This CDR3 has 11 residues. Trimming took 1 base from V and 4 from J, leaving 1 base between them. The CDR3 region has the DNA TGTGCCAGCAGTTACTTAGAGACCCAGTACTTC. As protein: CASSYLETQYF.

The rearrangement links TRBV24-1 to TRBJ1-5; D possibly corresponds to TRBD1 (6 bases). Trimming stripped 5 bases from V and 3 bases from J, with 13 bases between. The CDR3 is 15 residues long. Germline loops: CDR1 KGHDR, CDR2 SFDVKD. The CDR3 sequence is CATSGIGTNNQPQHF. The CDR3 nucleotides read TGTGCCACCAGTGGGATTGGGACAAACAATCAGCCCCAGCATTTT.

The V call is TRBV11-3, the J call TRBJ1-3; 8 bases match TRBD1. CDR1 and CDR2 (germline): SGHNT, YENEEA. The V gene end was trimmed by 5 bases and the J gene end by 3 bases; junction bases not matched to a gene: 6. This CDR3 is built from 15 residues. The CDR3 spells CASSVQGGIGNTIYF. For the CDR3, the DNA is TGTGCCAGCAGCGTACAGGGGGGCATTGGAAACACCATATATTTT. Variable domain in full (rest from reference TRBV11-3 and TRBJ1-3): EAGVVQSPRYKIIEKKQPVAFWCNPISGHNTLYWYLQNLGQGPELLIRYENEEAVDDSQLPKDRFSAERLKGVDSTLKIQPAELGDSAVYLCASSVQGGIGNTIYFGEGSWLTVV.

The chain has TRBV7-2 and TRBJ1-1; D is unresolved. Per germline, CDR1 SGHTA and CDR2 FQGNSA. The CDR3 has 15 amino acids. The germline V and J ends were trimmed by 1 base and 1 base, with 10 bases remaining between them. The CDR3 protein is CASSLGISENTEAFF. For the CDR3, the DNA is TGTGCCAGCAGCTTAGGAATTTCAGAGAACACTGAAGCTTTCTTT.

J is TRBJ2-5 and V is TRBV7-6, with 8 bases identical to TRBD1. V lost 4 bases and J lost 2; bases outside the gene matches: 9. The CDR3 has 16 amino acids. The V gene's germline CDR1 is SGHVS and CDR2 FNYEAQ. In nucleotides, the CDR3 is TGTGCCAGCAGCTCTCAATTGACAGGGGAACAAGAGACCCAGTACTTC. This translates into CASSSQLTGEQETQYF.

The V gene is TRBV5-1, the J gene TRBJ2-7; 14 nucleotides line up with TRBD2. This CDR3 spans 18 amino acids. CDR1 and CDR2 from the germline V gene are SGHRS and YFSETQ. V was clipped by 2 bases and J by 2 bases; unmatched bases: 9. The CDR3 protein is CASSLAGLAGGPPYEQYF. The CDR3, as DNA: TGCGCCAGCAGCTTAGCCGGACTAGCGGGAGGCCCCCCCTACGAGCAGTACTTC.

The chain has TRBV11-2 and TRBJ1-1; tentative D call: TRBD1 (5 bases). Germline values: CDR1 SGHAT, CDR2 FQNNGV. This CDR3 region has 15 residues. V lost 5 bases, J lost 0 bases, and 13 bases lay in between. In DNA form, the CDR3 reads TGTGCCAGCAGCCTAATGGGGCAGCTGAACACTGAAGCTTTCTTT. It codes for CASSLMGQLNTEAFF. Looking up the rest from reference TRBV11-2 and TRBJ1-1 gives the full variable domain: EAGVAQSPRYKIIEKRQSVAFWCNPISGHATLYWYQQILGQGPKLLIQFQNNGVVDDSQLPKDRFSAERLKGVDSTLKIQPAKLEDSAVYLCASSLMGQLNTEAFFGQGTRLTVV.

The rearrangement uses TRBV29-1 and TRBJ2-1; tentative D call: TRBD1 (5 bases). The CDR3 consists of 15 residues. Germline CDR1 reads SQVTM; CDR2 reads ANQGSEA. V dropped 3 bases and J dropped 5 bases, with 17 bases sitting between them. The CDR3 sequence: CSVDDRTIQHNEQFF. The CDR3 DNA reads TGCAGCGTTGATGACCGGACAATCCAACACAATGAGCAGTTCTTC.

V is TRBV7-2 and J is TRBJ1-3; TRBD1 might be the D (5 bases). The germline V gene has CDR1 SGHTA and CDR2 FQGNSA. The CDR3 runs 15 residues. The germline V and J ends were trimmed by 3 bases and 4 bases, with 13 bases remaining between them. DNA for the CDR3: TGTGCCAGCAGCTTCAATAGAGACAGCGGAAACACCATATATTTT. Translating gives CASSFNRDSGNTIYF. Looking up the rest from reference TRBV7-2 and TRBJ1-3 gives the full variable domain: GAGVSQSPSNKVTEKGKDVELRCDPISGHTALYWYRQSLGQGLEFLIYFQGNSAPDKSGLPSDRFSAERTGGSVSTLTIQRTQQEDSAVYLCASSFNRDSGNTIYFGEGSWLTVV.

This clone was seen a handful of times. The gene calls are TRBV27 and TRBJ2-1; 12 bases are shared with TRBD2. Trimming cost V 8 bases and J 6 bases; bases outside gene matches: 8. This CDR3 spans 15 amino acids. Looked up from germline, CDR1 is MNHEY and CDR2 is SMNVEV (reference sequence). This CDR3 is CASGALAGGRNEQFF. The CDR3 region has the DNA TGTGCCAGCGGGGCCCTAGCGGGAGGGCGCAATGAGCAGTTCTTC.

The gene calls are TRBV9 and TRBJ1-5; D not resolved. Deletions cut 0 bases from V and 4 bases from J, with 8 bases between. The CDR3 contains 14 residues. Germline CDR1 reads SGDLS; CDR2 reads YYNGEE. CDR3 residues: CASSVGQVNQPQHF. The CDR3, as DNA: TGTGCCAGCAGCGTAGGGCAGGTAAATCAGCCCCAGCATTTT.

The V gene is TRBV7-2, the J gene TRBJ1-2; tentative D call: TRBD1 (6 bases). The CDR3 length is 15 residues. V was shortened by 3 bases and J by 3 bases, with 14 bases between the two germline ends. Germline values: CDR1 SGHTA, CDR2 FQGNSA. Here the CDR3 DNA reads TGTGCCAGCAGCTTCCCGGAGAAGGGGGACTATGGCTACACCTTC. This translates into CASSFPEKGDYGYTF.

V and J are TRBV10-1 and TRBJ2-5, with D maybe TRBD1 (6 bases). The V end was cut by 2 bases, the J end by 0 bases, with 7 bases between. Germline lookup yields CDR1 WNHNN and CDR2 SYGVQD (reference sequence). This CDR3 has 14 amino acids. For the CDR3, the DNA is TGCGCCAGCAGTGAGCAGGGGTACCAAGAGACCCAGTACTTC. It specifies CASSEQGYQETQYF.

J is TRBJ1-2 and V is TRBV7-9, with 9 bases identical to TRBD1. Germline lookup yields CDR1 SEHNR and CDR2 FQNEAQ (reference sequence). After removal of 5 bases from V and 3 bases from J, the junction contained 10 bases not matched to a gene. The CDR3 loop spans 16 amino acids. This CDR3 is CASSPLDRGSDYGYTF. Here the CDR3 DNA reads TGTGCCAGCAGCCCCCTGGACAGGGGTTCCGACTATGGCTACACCTTC.

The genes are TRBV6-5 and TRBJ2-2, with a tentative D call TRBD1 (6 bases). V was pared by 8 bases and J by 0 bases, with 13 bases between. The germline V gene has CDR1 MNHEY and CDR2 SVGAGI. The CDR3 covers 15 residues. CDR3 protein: CASQPGQPNTGELFF. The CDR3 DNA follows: TGTGCCAGCCAACCGGGACAACCGAACACCGGGGAGCTGTTTTTT.

CDR3 protein: CASSVSPSTDTQYF. The CDR3 DNA reads as TGTGCCAGTAGTGTCAGCCCTAGCACAGATACGCAGTATTTT. V gene TRBV19 combines with J gene TRBJ2-3, with no clear D. The germline V and J ends were trimmed by 5 bases and 0 bases, with 9 bases remaining between them. CDR3 length: 14 residues. The germline gives CDR1 LNHDA, CDR2 SQIVND (reference sequence).

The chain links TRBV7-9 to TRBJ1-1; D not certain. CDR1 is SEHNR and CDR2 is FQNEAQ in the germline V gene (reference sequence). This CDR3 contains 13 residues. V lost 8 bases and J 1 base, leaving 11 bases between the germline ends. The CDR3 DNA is TGTGCCAGCCATAGCAGACAGAACACTGAAGCTTTCTTT. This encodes CASHSRQNTEAFF.